The entry below gives a single T cell receptor (beta chain) sequence along with its context. The specificity of this receptor is unknown. The sample holds no much larger clone one base away, and base qualities are not on file. Using the deep immunoSEQ assay, TCR CDR3 regions were amplified from genomic DNA by multiplex PCR. Extracted genomic DNA from each cell subset was distributed evenly across all wells of several immunoSEQ 96-well plates, and each plate was treated as a replicate. For sorted subsets, each replicate PCR was loaded with roughly 0.2 ug genomic DNA, equivalent to some 27,000 T cell genomes. Purified libraries were measured with a Qubit 3.0 fluorometer, size-checked on a Bioanalyzer 2100, and measured again with the KAPA Library Quantification kit. Each immunoSEQ 96-well plate was sequenced on its own single-read 150-cycle Illumina NextSeq 550 flow cell. The original methods were these. Because only junctional sequences without quality scores were contained in the immunoSEQ output, filtering matching that applied to full-length reads could not be performed. To assign V/J genes and CDR3, sequences were annotated against IMGT germline references using PyIR, a Python wrapper for IgBLAST v1.9. Reads with weak V/J assignments (E-value above 1e-6), missing CDR3, stop codons, out-of-frame junctions, or ambiguous translated residues were removed. V3J clonotypes were defined as sequences sharing the same inferred V gene, J gene, and CDR3 amino acid sequence. The percentage overlap between two repertoires was calculated by dividing the number of shared unique clonotypes by the size of the smaller repertoire. RTK rarefaction, the Chao1 estimator, and Recon v2.1 estimates of unobserved clonotypes were used to assess repertoire richness. Generation probabilities were computed with OLGA for all TCRbeta clonotypes obtained by the gDNA method from several donors. The source is immuneACCESS, and TCRdb retained only in-frame sequences with V and J called. Part of the clones is not carried over; for the studies checked, unresolved V genes explain less than half of this, and the remainder is unexplained. V and J calls plus clone size are reproduced from that table; the DNA served to infer D and trimming. This sample lists millions of clones; 85% to 95% were detected once. 0.1% to 0.15% of the sample is held by the ten biggest clonotypes.

The data stem from a study of shared clonotypes between healthy human individuals (dated by TCRdb to about 2020). For context, the study as a whole: The cohort comprised two women and a few men aged 18 to 49 years. For each donor, CD4 naive and CD4 memory were each given three plates, CD8 naive was given two plates, and CD8 memory was given one plate. To estimate repertoire size and how much clonotypes are shared between individuals, the study performed deep sequencing of blood TCR repertoires from roughly five healthy adults. To increase sequencing depth and limit assay-specific biases, different laboratories used diverse techniques to prepare libraries and sequence TCR repertoires. Between about 0.85 and 9.5 billion PBMCs per donor were obtained by leukapheresis. Results the study describes overall, beyond this receptor: Sampling was limited to blood, and TCR repertoires in tissue likely differ from TCR repertoires in blood. Sharing across several donors was observed for around 5% of naive CD4, over 3% of naive CD8, over 2% of memory CD4, and about 0.4% of memory CD8 clonotypes. Based on pairwise subsampling, the degree of clonotype sharing among donors was expected to be affected by sequencing depth. Rarefaction of sorted-subset datasets indicated incomplete sequencing despite the large sequencing depth. The small number of donors limited the genetic and exposure-history diversity represented. Estimated clonotype richness was generally larger for naive than for memory subsets. Clonotypes shared by all four sorted-subset donors showed higher generation probabilities than non-shared clonotypes.

Healthy HIV-negative adults with no recently reported acute infections or vaccinations were included as donors. Only Caucasian adults living in Nashville, Tennessee, USA were represented among the donors. CD4+ T cells were enriched by magnetic negative selection, after which naive cells were positively selected on CD45RA and the negative fraction was taken as the memory subset. After blood collection by leukapheresis, PBMCs were isolated using Ficoll-Histopaque density gradient centrifugation and then cryopreserved in the vapor phase of liquid nitrogen. Purity and quantity of every magnetically sorted T cell population were checked by analytical flow cytometry. Genomic DNA was isolated from each sorted fraction and quantified by UV absorbance on a Nanodrop 2000c. The TCR originated in a man younger than 30 in good health. Sequencing used naive CD4+ T cells sorted from blood. The meaning of the sample's cell subset or site label: CD45RA+ positively selected.

The CDR3: CASSPSGSFHEQFF. In nucleotide form, the sequence is TGTGCCAGCAGCCCTAGCGGGAGTTTCCATGAGCAGTTCTTC. The sequence links TRBV5-4 to TRBJ2-1, with 10 junctional bases fitting TRBD2. Via the germline V gene (reference sequence), CDR1 is SGHNT and CDR2 YYREEE. Trimming accounts for 4 bases at V and 8 bases at J, while the number of junction bases matched to no gene is 6. The CDR3 holds 14 amino acids from the cysteine to the phenylalanine. Left in the record is the CDR3 DNA by itself, 42 bases read in frame from the first base.